The T cell receptor (beta chain) under discussion was sequenced for a study of OX40 agonist ivuxolimab in advanced cancers. Study results and caveats: Dosing at 0.1 to 3.0 mg/kg was accompanied by clonal expansion of CD4+ and CD8+ blood T cells by week 6. Also present in some nonresponders was a low level of normalized T-cell clonal expansion.

A note on this clone: Antigen specificity is unknown.

Some clones are missing from TCRdb's copy, which holds only in-frame ones; the method was immunoSEQ multiplex PCR. The table lists about 45,000 clones, roughly 94% of them singletons. The sample in question was CD4+ or CD8+ T cells sorted from blood, obtained in a trial of the OX40 agonist ivuxolimab. The receptor was isolated from an adult with an advanced solid tumor such as melanoma, head and neck, liver or kidney cancer.

The CDR3 loop is CASSLGTGLSYNEQFF. As DNA, the CDR3 is TGTGCCAGCAGTTTAGGGACAGGCCTCTCCTACAATGAGCAGTTCTTC. The chain recombines TRBV28 with TRBJ2-1; TRBD1 aligns across 8 bases. This CDR3 region has 16 residues. J gave up 0 bases and V 2 bases, and 3 bases lay outside the gene matches. CDR1 and CDR2 (germline): MDHEN, SYDVKM.